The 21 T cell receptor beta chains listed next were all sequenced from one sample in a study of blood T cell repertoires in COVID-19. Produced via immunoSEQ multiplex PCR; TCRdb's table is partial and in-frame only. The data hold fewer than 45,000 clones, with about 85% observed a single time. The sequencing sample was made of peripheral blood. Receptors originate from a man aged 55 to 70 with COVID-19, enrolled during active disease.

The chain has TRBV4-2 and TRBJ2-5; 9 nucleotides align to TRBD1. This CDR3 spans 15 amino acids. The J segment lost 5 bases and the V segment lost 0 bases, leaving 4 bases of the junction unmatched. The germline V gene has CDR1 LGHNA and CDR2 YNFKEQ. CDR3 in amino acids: CASSQDRTGAETQYF. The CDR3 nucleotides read TGTGCCAGCAGCCAAGACCGGACAGGGGCCGAGACCCAGTACTTC.

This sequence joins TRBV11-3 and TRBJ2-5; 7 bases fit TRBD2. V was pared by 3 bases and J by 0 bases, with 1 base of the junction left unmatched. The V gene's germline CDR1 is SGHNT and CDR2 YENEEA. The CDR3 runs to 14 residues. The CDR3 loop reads CASSLGGYQETQYF. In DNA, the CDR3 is TGTGCCAGCAGCTTGGGGGGGTACCAAGAGACCCAGTACTTC.

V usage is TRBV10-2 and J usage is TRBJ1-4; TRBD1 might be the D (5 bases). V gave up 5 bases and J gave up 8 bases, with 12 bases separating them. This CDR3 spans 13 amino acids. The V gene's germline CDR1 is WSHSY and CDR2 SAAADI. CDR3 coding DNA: TGCGCCAGCAGTCGGGGGGTAGGCGAAAAACTGTTTTTT. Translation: CASSRGVGEKLFF.

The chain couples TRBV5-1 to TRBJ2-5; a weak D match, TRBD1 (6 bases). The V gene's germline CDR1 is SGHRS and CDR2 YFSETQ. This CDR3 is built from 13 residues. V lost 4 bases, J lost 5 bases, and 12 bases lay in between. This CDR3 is CASSEPGVETQYF. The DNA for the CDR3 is TGCGCCAGCAGCGAGCCAGGGGTGGAGACCCAGTACTTC.

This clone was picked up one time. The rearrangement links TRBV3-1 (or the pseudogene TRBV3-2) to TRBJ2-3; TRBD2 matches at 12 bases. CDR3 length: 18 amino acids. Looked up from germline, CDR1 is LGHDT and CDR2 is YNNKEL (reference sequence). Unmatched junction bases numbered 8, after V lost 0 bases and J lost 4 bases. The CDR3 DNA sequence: TGTGCCAGCAGCCAAGATGGGCTAGCGGGAGGGCCGGCAGATACGCAGTATTTT. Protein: CASSQDGLAGGPADTQYF.

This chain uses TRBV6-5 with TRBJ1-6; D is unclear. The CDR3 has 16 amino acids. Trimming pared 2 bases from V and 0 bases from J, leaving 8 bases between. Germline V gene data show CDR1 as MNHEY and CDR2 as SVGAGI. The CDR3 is CASSYGRSSYNSPLHF. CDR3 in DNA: TGTGCCAGCAGTTACGGGAGGAGCTCCTATAATTCACCCCTCCACTTT.

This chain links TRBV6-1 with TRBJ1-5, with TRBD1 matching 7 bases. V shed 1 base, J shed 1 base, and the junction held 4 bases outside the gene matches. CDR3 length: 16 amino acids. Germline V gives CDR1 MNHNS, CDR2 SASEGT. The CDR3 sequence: CASSEGLTGSNQPQHF. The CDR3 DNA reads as TGTGCCAGCAGTGAAGGGTTGACAGGGAGCAATCAGCCCCAGCATTTT.

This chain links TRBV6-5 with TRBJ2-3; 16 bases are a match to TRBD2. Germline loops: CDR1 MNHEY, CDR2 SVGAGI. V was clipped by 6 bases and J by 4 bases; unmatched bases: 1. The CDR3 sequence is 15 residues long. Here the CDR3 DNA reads TGTGCCAGCAGGGGACTAGCGGGAGGGCCAGATACGCAGTATTTT. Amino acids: CASRGLAGGPDTQYF.

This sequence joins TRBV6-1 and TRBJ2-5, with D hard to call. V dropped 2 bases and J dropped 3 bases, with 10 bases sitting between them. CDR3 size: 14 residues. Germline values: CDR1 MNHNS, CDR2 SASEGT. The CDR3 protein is CASSEISREETQYF. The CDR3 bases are TGTGCCAGCAGTGAAATTAGCCGTGAAGAGACCCAGTACTTC.

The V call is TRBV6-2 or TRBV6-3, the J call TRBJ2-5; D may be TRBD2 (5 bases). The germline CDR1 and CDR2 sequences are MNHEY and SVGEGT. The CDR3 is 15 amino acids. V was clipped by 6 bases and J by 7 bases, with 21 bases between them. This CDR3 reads CASSLTARHEGTQYF. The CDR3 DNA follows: TGTGCCAGCAGCCTCACAGCTCGACACGAGGGGACCCAGTACTTC.

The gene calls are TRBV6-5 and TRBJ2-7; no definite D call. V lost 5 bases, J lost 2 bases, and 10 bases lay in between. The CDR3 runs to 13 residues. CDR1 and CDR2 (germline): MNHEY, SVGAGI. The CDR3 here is CASSPPRPYEQYF. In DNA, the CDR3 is TGTGCCAGCAGTCCCCCGCGTCCCTACGAGCAGTACTTC.

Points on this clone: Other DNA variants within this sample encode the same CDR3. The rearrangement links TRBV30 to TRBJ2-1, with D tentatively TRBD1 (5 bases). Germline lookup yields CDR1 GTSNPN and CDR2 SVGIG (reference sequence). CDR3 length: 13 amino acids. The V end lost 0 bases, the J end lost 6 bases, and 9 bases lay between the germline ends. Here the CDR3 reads CAWSVTGVNEQFF. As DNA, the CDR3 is TGTGCCTGGAGTGTAACAGGCGTCAATGAGCAGTTCTTC.

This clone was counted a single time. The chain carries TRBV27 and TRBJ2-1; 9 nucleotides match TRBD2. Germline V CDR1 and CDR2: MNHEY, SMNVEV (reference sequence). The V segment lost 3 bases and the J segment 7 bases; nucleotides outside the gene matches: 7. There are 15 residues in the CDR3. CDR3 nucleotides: TGTGCCAGCAGTTTTCCGGGACTAGCAGGGAATGAGCAGTTCTTC. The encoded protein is CASSFPGLAGNEQFF.

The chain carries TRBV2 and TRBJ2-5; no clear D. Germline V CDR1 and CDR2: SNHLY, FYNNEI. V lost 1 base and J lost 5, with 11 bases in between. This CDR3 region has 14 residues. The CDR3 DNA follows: TGTGCCAGCAGTGAAGGCGGTTCTTTTGAGACCCAGTACTTC. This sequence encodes CASSEGGSFETQYF.

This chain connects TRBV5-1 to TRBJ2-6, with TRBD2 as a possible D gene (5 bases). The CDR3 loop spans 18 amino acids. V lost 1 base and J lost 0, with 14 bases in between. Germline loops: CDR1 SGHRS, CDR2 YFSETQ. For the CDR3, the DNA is TGCGCCAGCAGCTTGAGCAAGGCTGGGAGCTCTGGGGCCAACGTCCTGACTTTC. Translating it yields CASSLSKAGSSGANVLTF.

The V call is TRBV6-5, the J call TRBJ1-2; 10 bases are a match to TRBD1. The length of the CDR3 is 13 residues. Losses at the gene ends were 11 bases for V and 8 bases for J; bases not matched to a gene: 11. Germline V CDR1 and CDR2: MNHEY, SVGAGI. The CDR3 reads CAAYGTGAKGYTF. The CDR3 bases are TGTGCCGCCTACGGGACAGGGGCAAAAGGCTACACCTTC.

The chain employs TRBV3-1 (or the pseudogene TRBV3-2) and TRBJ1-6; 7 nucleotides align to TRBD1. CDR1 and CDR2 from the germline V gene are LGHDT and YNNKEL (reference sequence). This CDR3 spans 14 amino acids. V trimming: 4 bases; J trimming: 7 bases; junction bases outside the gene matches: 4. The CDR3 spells CASSRGQVNSPLHF. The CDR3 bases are TGTGCCAGCAGCCGAGGACAGGTCAATTCACCCCTCCACTTT.

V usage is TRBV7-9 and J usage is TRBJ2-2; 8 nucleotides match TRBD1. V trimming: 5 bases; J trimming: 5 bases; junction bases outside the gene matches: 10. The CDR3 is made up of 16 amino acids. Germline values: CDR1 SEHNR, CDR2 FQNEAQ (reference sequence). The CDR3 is CASSPPRTGRTGELFF. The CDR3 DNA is TGTGCCAGCAGCCCGCCCAGGACAGGGAGGACCGGGGAGCTGTTTTTT.

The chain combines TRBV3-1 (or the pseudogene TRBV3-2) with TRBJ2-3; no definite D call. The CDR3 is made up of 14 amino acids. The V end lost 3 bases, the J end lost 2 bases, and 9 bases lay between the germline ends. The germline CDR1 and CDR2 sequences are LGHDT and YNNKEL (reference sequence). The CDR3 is CASSHYSNTDTQYF. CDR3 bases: TGTGCCAGCAGCCATTACAGCAACACAGATACGCAGTATTTT.

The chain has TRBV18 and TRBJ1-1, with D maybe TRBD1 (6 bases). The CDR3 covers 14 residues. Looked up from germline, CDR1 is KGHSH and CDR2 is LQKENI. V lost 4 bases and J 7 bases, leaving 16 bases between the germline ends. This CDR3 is CASSLNDRSGEAFF. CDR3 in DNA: TGTGCCAGCTCACTCAATGACAGGAGCGGTGAAGCTTTCTTT.

The CDR3 spells CAWRAPGHTLNTEAFF. The CDR3, as DNA: TGTGCCTGGAGGGCTCCGGGACATACCCTGAACACTGAAGCTTTCTTT. V usage is TRBV30 and J usage is TRBJ1-1; the D gene is possibly TRBD1 (6 bases). Deletions cut 3 bases from V and 0 bases from J, with 17 bases between. Germline-derived CDR1 and CDR2 are GTSNPN and SVGIG (reference sequence). The CDR3 sequence is 16 residues long.